Below, 28 T cell receptor beta chains from the same sample are listed, as sequenced in a study of shared clonotypes between healthy human individuals (dated by TCRdb to about 2020). Receptors were amplified or captured by the immunoSEQ multiplex PCR assay. This is the immuneACCESS table as TCRdb keeps it, with only in-frame sequences that have V and J called. A part of the clones is gone; compared with another copy, unresolved V genes explain less than half, and the rest is unexplained. This sample gives around 440,000 clones in total; over 60% of them show up just once. Clones ranked in the top ten supply around 13% of the sample. The specimen sequenced was PBMCs. These receptors were taken from a woman aged 40 to 50 in good health. Some clones in this sample may be carry-over from other donors' samples.

Concerning this clone: This probably arose from a read error, given a far larger clone one base away. Other DNA sequences in the sample encode the same CDR3. The rearrangement links TRBV27 to TRBJ2-7; TRBD1 matches 7 bases. This CDR3 has 15 amino acids. Germline V lookup: CDR1 MNHEY, CDR2 SMNVEV (reference sequence). V lost 5 bases to trimming and J lost 0 bases; unmatched junction nucleotides: 7. The CDR3 coding sequence is TGTGCCAGCAGTCCCGGGACAGCATTCTCCTACGAGCAGTACTTC. It is translated as CASSPGTAFSYEQYF.

With regard to this clone: This may stem from a read error, because a much larger clone lies one nucleotide away. The J gene is TRBJ2-7, the V gene TRBV27, with 10 nucleotides matching TRBD2. CDR1 MNHEY and CDR2 SMNVEV come from the germline V gene (reference sequence). The trim removed 4 bases at V and 3 bases at J, leaving 0 bases unmatched. There are 13 residues in the CDR3. CDR3 nucleotides: TGTGCCAGCAGTTGGACTAGCGGCTACGAGCAGTACTTC. Protein: CASSWTSGYEQYF.

V gene TRBV27 combines with J gene TRBJ1-4, with D uncertain. Germline loops: CDR1 MNHEY, CDR2 SMNVEV (reference sequence). The CDR3 loop spans 16 amino acids. V lost 6 bases and J 6 bases, leaving 20 bases between the germline ends. Here the CDR3 reads CASSRIVTTGDEKLFF. CDR3 nucleotides: TGTGCCAGCAGCCGAATAGTGACAACGGGCGATGAAAAACTGTTTTTT.

The rearrangement uses TRBV5-1 and TRBJ2-5; 7 bases align to TRBD2. CDR1 and CDR2 from the germline V gene are SGHRS and YFSETQ. This CDR3 is 14 amino acids long. Germline trimming cut 2 bases from V and 0 bases from J; bases unmatched to any gene: 1. The CDR3 is CASSFGTNQETQYF. DNA for the CDR3: TGCGCCAGCAGCTTCGGGACTAACCAAGAGACCCAGTACTTC.

This clone came up once. With a far larger clone one base away, a read error is the likely cause. This same CDR3 is encoded by further DNA sequences in the sample. The chain carries TRBV7-9 and TRBJ1-3; 11 bases map to TRBD1. The CDR3 contains 15 residues. CDR1 is SEHNR and CDR2 is FQNEAQ in the germline V gene (reference sequence). The chain's CDR3 is CASRGDRGSGNTIYF. The CDR3 bases are TGTGCCAGCAGAGGGGACAGGGGGTCTGGGAACACCATATATTTT. The whole variable domain, remainder taken from reference TRBV7-9 and TRBJ1-3, is DTGVSQNPRHKITKRGQNVTFRCDPISEHNRLYWYRQTLGQGPEFLTYFQNEAQLEKSRLLSDRFSAERPKGSFSTLEIQRTEQGDSAMYLCASRGDRGSGNTIYFGEGSWLTVV.

The chain links TRBV4-1 to TRBJ2-7; D might be TRBD2 (6 bases). CDR3 size: 15 residues. V was pared by 1 base and J by 3 bases, with 13 bases between. The germline V gene has CDR1 MGHRA and CDR2 YSYEKL. CDR3 DNA sequence: TGCGCCAGCAGCCAAGGACGGCTAGCGAACTACGAGCAGTACTTC. It is translated as CASSQGRLANYEQYF.

This clone was recorded at least ten times. This sequence joins TRBV7-9 and TRBJ2-5, with D unclear. With 5 bases removed from V and 2 bases from J, the gap between germline ends came to 12 bases. The CDR3 extends over 14 amino acids. Germline V gene data show CDR1 as SEHNR and CDR2 as FQNEAQ (reference sequence). The DNA of the CDR3 is TGTGCCAGCAGCCCAACCGGGCCGCAAGAGACCCAGTACTTC. Its protein product is CASSPTGPQETQYF.

J is TRBJ2-7 and V is TRBV28; perhaps TRBD2 as D (6 bases). The CDR3 loop spans 15 amino acids. The V end lost 4 bases, the J end lost 2 bases, and 15 bases lay between the germline ends. The germline CDR1 and CDR2 sequences are MDHEN and SYDVKM. This chain's CDR3 is CASSWMVAATYEQYF. The DNA for the CDR3 is TGTGCCAGCAGTTGGATGGTAGCGGCTACCTACGAGCAGTACTTC.

Worth noting for this clone: A far larger clone is off by one base, so a read error is likely. The chain links TRBV7-2 to TRBJ1-1; D ambiguous. This CDR3 has 12 residues. Between the trimmed V and J ends, which lost 5 bases and 7 bases, there was a span of 11 bases. CDR1 is SGHTA and CDR2 is FQGNSA in the germline V gene. The CDR3 bases are TGTGCCAGCAGCCTTGACTACAGTGAAGCTTTCTTT. This translates into CASSLDYSEAFF.

V and J are TRBV5-1 and TRBJ2-3; D call uncertain. V was trimmed by 0 bases and J by 2 bases, leaving 7 bases between them. This CDR3 spans 14 amino acids. Germline CDR1 SGHRS, CDR2 YFSETQ. The chain's CDR3 is CASSLEGITDTQYF. The CDR3, as DNA: TGCGCCAGCAGCTTGGAAGGGATCACAGATACGCAGTATTTT. Full variable domain (missing parts from reference TRBV5-1 and TRBJ2-3): KAGVTQTPRYLIKTRGQQVTLSCSPISGHRSVSWYQQTPGQGLQFLFEYFSETQRNKGNFPGRFSGRQFSNSRSEMNVSTLELGDSALYLCASSLEGITDTQYFGPGTRLTVL.

The DNA of the CDR3 is TGTGCCTGGAGTGTTTTCGGCTCCCCCGGATCGGAGTACTTC. Protein: CAWSVFGSPGSEYF. J is TRBJ2-7 and V is TRBV30; D remains unclear. Per the germline V gene, CDR1 is GTSNPN and CDR2 is SVGIG (reference sequence). The CDR3 runs 14 residues. V shed 0 bases and J shed 11 bases, with 20 bases lying between them.

The chain links TRBV13 to TRBJ2-2; no clear D gene. Germline assignment: CDR1 PRHDT and CDR2 FYEKMQ (reference sequence). The CDR3 spans 16 residues. Trimming shortened V by 1 base and J by 8 bases, and 17 bases separated the two germline ends. CDR3 sequence reads: CASSLEPGPSEGELFF. In DNA, the CDR3 is TGTGCCAGCAGCTTAGAGCCAGGACCGTCAGAGGGGGAGCTGTTTTTT.

This clone has only a few counts. V usage is TRBV30 and J usage is TRBJ2-7; tentatively, D is TRBD1 (6 bases). Germline V gene lookup returns CDR1 GTSNPN and CDR2 SVGIG (reference sequence). This CDR3 contains 11 residues. The V end was cut by 5 bases, the J end by 11 bases, with 16 bases between. CDR3 residues: CAWGSGGGEYF. CDR3 sequence (DNA): TGTGCCTGGGGCTCTGGTGGGGGCGAGTACTTC.

The CDR3 region has the DNA TGTGCCAGCAGTACGAGGGGTGGAAACACCATATATTTT. This gives the protein CASSTRGGNTIYF. The chain uses TRBV2 and TRBJ1-3; D is possibly TRBD1 (5 bases). Germline CDR1 and CDR2: SNHLY and FYNNEI. The CDR3 covers 13 residues. Trimming removed 5 bases from V and 3 bases from J, with 8 bases in between.

This rearrangement joins TRBV14 to TRBJ2-1, with 13 bases matching TRBD2. The CDR3 is 15 amino acids. Germline CDR1 SGHDN, CDR2 FVKESK. The V and J ends lost 5 bases and 9 bases, in that order; junction bases with no gene match: 7. The CDR3 DNA reads as TGTGCCAGCAGCATCCGGACTAGCGGGAGTGGTGAGCAGTTCTTC. Residues: CASSIRTSGSGEQFF.

With respect to this clone: A read error is likely here: a far larger clone is one base away. The CDR3 protein is CANSEKEYNEQFF. CDR3 nucleotide sequence: TGTGCCAACAGTGAAAAAGAGTACAATGAGCAGTTCTTC. The chain employs TRBV25-1 and TRBJ2-1; the D is unclear. Germline CDR1 and CDR2: MGHDK and SYGVNS. The CDR3 runs 13 residues.

About this clone itself: This may arise from a read error, as a much more abundant clone is one base away. This chain joins TRBV15 and TRBJ2-6; 7 positions agree with TRBD1. CDR3 length: 18 residues. Germline CDR1 and CDR2: LNHNV and YYDKDF (reference sequence). V lost 5 bases to trimming and J lost 0 bases; unmatched junction nucleotides: 10. CDR3 region: CATSGQDGTISGANVLTF. As DNA, the CDR3 is TGTGCCACCAGCGGACAGGACGGTACCATCTCTGGGGCCAACGTCCTGACTTTC.

On this clone itself: This probably arose from a read error, given a far larger clone one base away. The chain carries TRBV4-3 and TRBJ2-7, with 8 bases identical to TRBD2. The CDR3 runs to 15 residues. V was clipped by 4 bases and J by 4 bases; unmatched bases: 9. Germline-derived CDR1 and CDR2 are LGHNA and YSLEER. CDR3 amino acids: CASSLRTSRMYEQYF. CDR3 bases: TGCGCCAGCAGCCTAAGGACTAGCAGGATGTACGAGCAGTACTTC.

This clone showed up many times. Other nucleotide sequences in the sample specify the same CDR3. The chain employs TRBV30 and TRBJ2-3; D is uncertain. The germline CDR1 and CDR2 sequences are GTSNPN and SVGIG (reference sequence). The ends were cut back, 1 base at V and 5 bases at J, with 13 bases in the middle. The CDR3 runs to 14 residues. The CDR3: CAWSDHGEVDTQYF. CDR3 nucleotides: TGTGCCTGGAGTGACCACGGAGAGGTAGATACGCAGTATTTT.

This sequence joins TRBV28 and TRBJ2-4; 10 nucleotides agree with TRBD2. Trimming cost V 6 bases and J 2 bases; bases outside gene matches: 7. The CDR3 contains 16 residues. Germline-derived CDR1 and CDR2 are MDHEN and SYDVKM. The CDR3 is CASRLAGRETKNIQYF. The CDR3 DNA reads TGTGCCAGCAGACTAGCGGGGAGGGAAACCAAAAACATTCAGTACTTC.

The chain employs TRBV5-1 and TRBJ1-3; D gene uncertain. The CDR3 totals 14 residues. Germline assignment: CDR1 SGHRS and CDR2 YFSETQ. Trimming removed 3 bases at V and 7 bases at J, with 14 bases between. The CDR3 region is CASSSGPPDNTIYF. DNA of the CDR3: TGCGCCAGCAGCTCTGGACCTCCGGACAACACCATATATTTT.

The rearrangement joins TRBV6-1 to TRBJ1-5; a weak D match, TRBD1 (5 bases). Trimming removed 10 bases at V and 5 bases at J, with 18 bases between. CDR3 length equals 14 residues. Germline loops: CDR1 MNHNS, CDR2 SASEGT. CDR3 sequence reads: CATSVPRADQPQHF. The CDR3 DNA reads TGTGCCACCTCTGTCCCCAGGGCGGATCAGCCCCAGCATTTT.

The chain joins TRBV28 to TRBJ1-5; 7 positions match TRBD1. The CDR3 has 14 amino acids. Losses at the gene ends were 6 bases for V and 0 bases for J; bases not matched to a gene: 2. CDR1 and CDR2 (germline): MDHEN, SYDVKM. CDR3 in amino acids: CASSTGDSNQPQHF. The DNA of the CDR3 is TGTGCCAGCAGCACAGGGGATAGCAATCAGCCCCAGCATTTT.

This chain links TRBV30 with TRBJ2-7; 8 bases are shared with TRBD2. This CDR3 region has 12 residues. Trimming removed 1 base from V and 9 bases from J; junction bases left unmatched: 5. The germline CDR1 and CDR2 sequences are GTSNPN and SVGIG (reference sequence). The CDR3 here is CAWSGDGRVQYF. The CDR3 DNA sequence: TGTGCCTGGAGTGGAGACGGGAGGGTGCAGTACTTC.

V gene TRBV7-2 combines with J gene TRBJ1-2; the D gene is possibly TRBD1 (5 bases). The CDR3 sequence is 16 residues long. V was clipped by 5 bases and J by 4 bases, with 20 bases between them. Germline CDR1 and CDR2: SGHTA and FQGNSA. The CDR3 protein is CASSRSGTGLIYGYTF. The CDR3, as DNA: TGTGCCAGCAGCCGCTCTGGGACGGGACTCATCTATGGCTACACCTTC.

This clone was recorded many times. Distinct nucleotide sequences in the sample also encode this CDR3. The chain combines TRBV10-3 with TRBJ2-7; a weak D match, TRBD1 (6 bases). V was trimmed by 6 bases and J by 5 bases, leaving 14 bases between them. Germline V CDR1 and CDR2: ENHRY, SYGVKD. This CDR3 region has 13 residues. CDR3 nucleotides: TGTGCCATCAGCCGGACAGAGGCGGACGAGCAGTACTTC. As protein: CAISRTEADEQYF.

The chain couples TRBV28 to TRBJ2-1; 11 positions agree with TRBD2. The trim removed 5 bases at V and 5 bases at J, leaving 8 bases unmatched. CDR1 is MDHEN, CDR2 SYDVKM, per germline. CDR3 size: 16 residues. The CDR3 DNA reads TGTGCCAGCAGTCTCTATAGCGGGAGGGCGCACAATGAGCAGTTCTTC. The encoded protein is CASSLYSGRAHNEQFF.

This chain uses TRBV29-1 with TRBJ2-1; TRBD2 matches at 11 bases. Germline CDR1 reads SQVTM; CDR2 reads ANQGSEA. The length of the CDR3 is 15 residues. After removal of 3 bases from V and 2 bases from J, the junction contained 3 bases not matched to a gene. CDR3 loop: CSVDPGLAAYNEQFF. CDR3 nucleotides: TGCAGCGTTGACCCGGGACTAGCGGCCTACAATGAGCAGTTCTTC.